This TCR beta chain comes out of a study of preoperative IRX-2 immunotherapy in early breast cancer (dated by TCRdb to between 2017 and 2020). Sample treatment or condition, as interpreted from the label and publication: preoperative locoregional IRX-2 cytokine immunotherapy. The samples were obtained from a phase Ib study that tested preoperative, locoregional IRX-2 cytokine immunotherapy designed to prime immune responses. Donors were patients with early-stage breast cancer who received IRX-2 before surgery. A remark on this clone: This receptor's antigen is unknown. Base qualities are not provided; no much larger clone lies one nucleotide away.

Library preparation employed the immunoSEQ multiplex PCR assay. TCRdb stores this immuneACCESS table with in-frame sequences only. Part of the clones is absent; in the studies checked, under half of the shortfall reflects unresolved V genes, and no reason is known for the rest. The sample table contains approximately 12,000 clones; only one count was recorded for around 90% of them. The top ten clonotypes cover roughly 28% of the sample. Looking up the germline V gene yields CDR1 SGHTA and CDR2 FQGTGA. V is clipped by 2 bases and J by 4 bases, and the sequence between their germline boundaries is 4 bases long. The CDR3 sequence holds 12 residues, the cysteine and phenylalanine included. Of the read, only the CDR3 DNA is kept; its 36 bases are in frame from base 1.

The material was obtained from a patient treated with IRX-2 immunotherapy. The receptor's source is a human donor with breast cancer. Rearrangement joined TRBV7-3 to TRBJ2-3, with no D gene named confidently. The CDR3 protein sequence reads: CASSLSSDTQYF. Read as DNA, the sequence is TGTGCCAGCAGCTTATCGTCAGATACGCAGTATTTT.